The clone carrying this TCR beta chain occurred a few times. Its antigen is undetermined. These data come from a study of T-cell memory formation after mild COVID-19. Study-wide findings and caveats: Day 15 to 85 contracting clones showed balanced CD4/CD8; day 15 to 37 expanders favored CD4+. CD4+ contracting clones were mainly CM and EM; CD8+ ones, EMRA.

TCRdb called the 5' RACE reads again in MiXCR, with one record for every CDR3 protein. Found here are hundreds of thousands of distinct CDR3 sequences, about 20% of them singletons; the top ten hold approximately 8%. Source material: PBMCs or a T cell subset sorted from them (not recorded which). The clonotype was recovered from an adult woman who had mild COVID-19 (a few samples of this study predate the infection). Cell type and time point are not known.

The CDR3 sequence is CASSYERGSRNEQFF. In DNA form, the CDR3 reads TGTGCCAGCAGTTACGAGCGCGGGAGCAGGAATGAGCAGTTCTTC. This sequence joins TRBV6-2 or TRBV6-3 and TRBJ2-1; TRBD2 agrees at 7 bases. CDR3 length: 15 residues. Per germline, CDR1 MNHEY and CDR2 SVGEGT. With 2 bases clipped from V and 7 bases from J, the junction kept 8 bases outside the gene matches.